The 27 T cell receptor beta chains listed next were all sequenced from one sample in a study of T cell responses to AZD1222 COVID-19 vaccine. This table comes from immunoSEQ multiplex PCR, and its TCRdb copy is limited to in-frame clones, with some not included. Of 100,000 to 150,000 clones in the sample, roughly 91% were seen once. This specimen consisted of peripheral blood, obtained on day 0 of AZD1222 vaccination. The receptors were gathered from an adult in good health.

The CDR3 sequence: CASSVETGVETQYF. CDR3 nucleotide sequence: TGTGCCAGCAGCGTAGAGACAGGGGTAGAGACCCAGTACTTC. The chain is built from TRBV9 and TRBJ2-5; the match to TRBD1 covers 8 bases. Germline trimming cut 0 bases from V and 4 bases from J; bases unmatched to any gene: 2. This CDR3 spans 14 amino acids. Germline V lookup: CDR1 SGDLS, CDR2 YYNGEE.

This rearrangement joins TRBV12-3 or TRBV12-4 to TRBJ1-6; D gene ambiguous. The CDR3 consists of 9 residues. Trimming pared 7 bases from V and 16 bases from J, leaving 8 bases between. In nucleotides, the CDR3 is TGTGCCAGCAATACGACTCTCCACTTT. Translated, it gives CASNTTLHF.

This chain connects TRBV18 to TRBJ1-2, with D unclear. The CDR3 consists of 13 residues. V lost 2 bases, J lost 4 bases, and 8 bases lay in between. Germline values: CDR1 KGHSH, CDR2 LQKENI. CDR3 coding DNA: TGTGCCAGCTCACCAGAGGGATCCTATGGCTACACCTTC. Protein sequence: CASSPEGSYGYTF.

The rearrangement uses TRBV7-2 and TRBJ1-6, with D unresolved. The germline V gene encodes CDR1 SGHTA and CDR2 FQGNSA. This CDR3 spans 15 amino acids. Trimming took off 3 bases at V and 9 bases at J, with 15 bases between the two ends. CDR3 DNA: TGTGCCAGCAGCTTCAACAGCGGTCCGAGTTCACCCCTCCACTTT. This sequence encodes CASSFNSGPSSPLHF.

The V gene is TRBV27, the J gene TRBJ2-3; TRBD1 agrees at 12 bases. J gave up 4 bases and V 1 base, and 9 bases lay outside the gene matches. The CDR3 is 18 amino acids. Germline CDR1 MNHEY, CDR2 SMNVEV (reference sequence). The CDR3 region is CASSLWPAGTGGADTQYF. CDR3 nucleotides: TGTGCCAGCAGTTTATGGCCCGCCGGGACAGGGGGCGCAGATACGCAGTATTTT.

J is TRBJ2-3 and V is TRBV7-2; D is undetermined. V gave up 0 bases and J gave up 5 bases, with 9 bases separating them. CDR1 and CDR2 from the germline V gene are SGHTA and FQGNSA. There are 14 residues in the CDR3. CDR3 amino acids: CASSLALVKDTQYF. CDR3 nucleotides: TGTGCCAGCAGCTTAGCGCTGGTCAAAGATACGCAGTATTTT.

This clone appeared a single time. The chain couples TRBV4-3 to TRBJ2-5, with 9 positions matching TRBD2. This CDR3 spans 16 amino acids. CDR1 and CDR2 from the germline V gene are LGHNA and YSLEER. Trimming at V came to 0 bases and at J to 5 bases, leaving 7 bases not matched to a gene. The chain's CDR3 is CASSQDWREGPETQYF. In nucleotides, the CDR3 is TGCGCCAGCAGCCAAGATTGGCGGGAGGGCCCGGAGACCCAGTACTTC.

The V and J genes are TRBV29-1 and TRBJ2-3; D perhaps matches TRBD1 (5 bases). From germline, CDR1 is SQVTM and CDR2 ANQGSEA. V was clipped by 6 bases and J by 4 bases, with 20 bases between them. The CDR3 contains 15 residues. The CDR3 sequence: CSVGPGQGQADTQYF. Written as DNA, the CDR3 is TGCAGCGTGGGCCCAGGGCAGGGCCAGGCAGATACGCAGTATTTT.

The chain couples TRBV7-6 to TRBJ2-7, with 11 bases lining up with TRBD1. The CDR3 contains 16 residues. Germline CDR1 is SGHVS and CDR2 is FNYEAQ. V was pared by 5 bases and J by 0 bases, with 6 bases of the junction left unmatched. CDR3: CASSPGQGESSYEQYF. In DNA, the CDR3 is TGTGCCAGCAGCCCGGGACAGGGGGAGAGCTCCTACGAGCAGTACTTC.

The chain combines TRBV18 with TRBJ1-2; D not certain. V was clipped by 0 bases and J by 6 bases, with 17 bases between them. Germline V gives CDR1 KGHSH, CDR2 LQKENI. The CDR3 has 16 residues. The CDR3 DNA reads as TGTGCCAGCTCACCACCGTCAGTTTCCTCGACGGATGGCTACACCTTC. Its translation: CASSPPSVSSTDGYTF.

The chain carries TRBV14 and TRBJ1-6, with D possibly matching TRBD1 (6 bases). The CDR3 is 16 residues long. Trimming removed 3 bases from V and 3 bases from J, with 12 bases in between. Looked up from germline, CDR1 is SGHDN and CDR2 is FVKESK. CDR3 sequence reads: CASSQGGSHYNSPLHF. The CDR3 nucleotides are TGTGCCAGCAGCCAGGGGGGCAGCCACTATAATTCACCCCTCCACTTT.

This chain uses TRBV7-3 with TRBJ2-5; the match to TRBD1 covers 11 bases. Germline values: CDR1 SGHTA, CDR2 FQGTGA. The CDR3 extends over 15 amino acids. The trim removed 4 bases at V and 5 bases at J, leaving 6 bases unmatched. The CDR3 spells CASSSGQGALETQYF. As DNA, the CDR3 is TGTGCCAGCAGCTCCGGACAGGGGGCTTTGGAGACCCAGTACTTC. The full variable domain, completed using reference TRBV7-3 and TRBJ2-5, is GAGVSQTPSNKVTEKGKYVELRCDPISGHTALYWYRQSLGQGPEFLIYFQGTGAADDSGLPNDRFFAVRPEGSVSTLKIQRTERGDSAVYLCASSSGQGALETQYFGPGTRLLVL.

The J gene is TRBJ2-5, the V gene TRBV27; 7 nucleotides line up with TRBD1. V was pared by 1 base and J by 5 bases, with 7 bases of the junction left unmatched. CDR1 is MNHEY and CDR2 is SMNVEV in the germline V gene (reference sequence). The CDR3 totals 15 residues. This chain's CDR3 is CASSLWDSREETQYF. CDR3 nucleotides: TGTGCCAGCAGTTTATGGGACAGCCGCGAGGAGACCCAGTACTTC.

The rearrangement links TRBV7-8 to TRBJ1-6, with 7 bases lining up with TRBD1. V trimming: 3 bases; J trimming: 10 bases; junction bases outside the gene matches: 6. Germline values: CDR1 SGHVS, CDR2 FQNEAQ. The CDR3 has 14 amino acids. CDR3 nucleotide sequence: TGTGCCAGCAGCTTTGACAGGGTGGGCTCACCCCTCCACTTT. Translating gives CASSFDRVGSPLHF.

The chain is built from TRBV2 and TRBJ1-6, with D possibly matching TRBD1 (5 bases). CDR1 and CDR2 from the germline V gene are SNHLY and FYNNEI. This CDR3 comprises 15 residues. V was trimmed by 0 bases and J by 2 bases, leaving 5 bases between them. CDR3 loop: CASSEAGAYNSPLHF. CDR3 bases: TGTGCCAGCAGTGAAGCGGGGGCCTATAATTCACCCCTCCACTTT.

This chain joins TRBV5-6 and TRBJ2-7; tentative D call: TRBD1 (6 bases). CDR1 is SGHDT and CDR2 is YYEEEE in the germline V gene. Deletions cut 1 base from V and 3 bases from J, with 23 bases between. CDR3 length equals 18 residues. The CDR3 DNA is TGTGCCAGCAGCTTGTGGTTGGCCGGAGGACAGTGGGACTACGAGCAGTACTTC. It encodes CASSLWLAGGQWDYEQYF. Filled out from reference TRBV5-6 and TRBJ2-7, the complete variable domain reads DAGVTQSPTHLIKTRGQQVTLRCSPKSGHDTVSWYQQALGQGPQFIFQYYEEEERQRGNFPDRFSGHQFPNYSSELNVNALLLGDSALYLCASSLWLAGGQWDYEQYFGPGTRLTVT.

This clone has a handful of counts. The chain links TRBV6-2 or TRBV6-3 to TRBJ2-7; 11 nucleotides align to TRBD2. The CDR3 covers 16 residues. J was trimmed by 3 bases and V by 6 bases; bases with no gene match: 10. The germline CDR1 and CDR2 sequences are MNHEY and SVGEGT. The CDR3 loop reads CASSPGGTSGIYEQYF. In DNA form, the CDR3 reads TGTGCCAGCAGCCCGGGGGGGACTAGCGGAATCTACGAGCAGTACTTC.

This clone was seen repeatedly, ten times or more. The V gene is TRBV4-3, the J gene TRBJ2-6; tentatively, D is TRBD2 (6 bases). Germline CDR1 LGHNA, CDR2 YSLEER. The CDR3 spans 16 residues. V lost 0 bases to trimming and J lost 2 bases, with 8 bases between them. CDR3 sequence: CASSQDGGAGANVLTF. DNA for the CDR3: TGCGCCAGCAGCCAAGATGGAGGGGCTGGGGCCAACGTCCTGACTTTC.

Only one count was recorded for this clone. This chain uses TRBV6-1 with TRBJ1-4, with TRBD1 as a possible D gene (5 bases). V lost 1 base and J 5 bases, leaving 8 bases between the germline ends. Germline V gene lookup returns CDR1 MNHNS and CDR2 SASEGT. This CDR3 spans 14 amino acids. CDR3 sequence: CASSEGGTNEKLFF. The CDR3, as DNA: TGTGCCAGCAGTGAAGGGGGGACGAATGAAAAACTGTTTTTT.

This clone was seen only once. The rearrangement uses TRBV7-6 and TRBJ2-7, with a possible D match to TRBD1 (6 bases). Trimming left V 4 bases short and J 7 bases short, with 17 bases between. Germline V gene data show CDR1 as SGHVS and CDR2 as FNYEAQ. The CDR3 contains 14 residues. In nucleotides, the CDR3 is TGTGCCAGCAGCTCGACAGGTACCCTAGGGGAGCAGTACTTC. Translation gives CASSSTGTLGEQYF.

The table lists this clone with a count of one. The rearrangement uses TRBV2 and TRBJ2-1; weak D call: TRBD1 (7 bases). V was shortened by 7 bases and J by 9 bases, with 19 bases between the two germline ends. Germline V gene sequence: CDR1 SNHLY, CDR2 FYNNEI. The CDR3 spans 14 residues. The CDR3 here is CASKLGAGGGEQFF. The CDR3 nucleotides read TGTGCCAGCAAGTTGGGGGCAGGGGGAGGTGAGCAGTTCTTC.

This sequence joins TRBV9 and TRBJ2-1; 8 bases match TRBD2. V lost 2 bases and J lost 5; bases outside the gene matches: 9. CDR1 and CDR2 (germline): SGDLS, YYNGEE. This CDR3 contains 16 residues. DNA for the CDR3: TGTGCCAGCAGCGTCGCGGGGGGTTTAGGGAACAATGAGCAGTTCTTC. Translated: CASSVAGGLGNNEQFF. Variable domain in full (rest from reference TRBV9 and TRBJ2-1): DSGVTQTPKHLITATGQRVTLRCSPRSGDLSVYWYQQSLDQGLQFLIQYYNGEERAKGNILERFSAQQFPDLHSELNLSSLELGDSALYFCASSVAGGLGNNEQFFGPGTRLTVL.

The genes are TRBV19 and TRBJ2-1; TRBD2 aligns across 9 bases. The germline V gene encodes CDR1 LNHDA and CDR2 SQIVND (reference sequence). With V trimmed by 4 bases and J by 7 bases, 14 bases remained unmatched. The CDR3 is made up of 17 amino acids. This chain's CDR3 is CASSTTTGTSSWNEQFF. The CDR3 nucleotides read TGTGCCAGTAGTACAACGACCGGGACTAGCTCGTGGAATGAGCAGTTCTTC.

This clone was recorded once. This chain links TRBV7-3 with TRBJ2-3, with 9 bases lining up with TRBD1. The length of the CDR3 is 13 residues. Germline V gives CDR1 SGHTA, CDR2 FQGTGA. The V gene end was trimmed by 7 bases and the J gene end by 3 bases; junction bases not matched to a gene: 2. The DNA for the CDR3 is TGTGCCAGCACCGGACAGGGGACAGATACGCAGTATTTT. Translation gives CASTGQGTDTQYF.

V gene TRBV9 combines with J gene TRBJ1-3; D not certain. Trimming took 3 bases from V and 1 from J, leaving 17 bases between them. CDR1 is SGDLS and CDR2 is YYNGEE in the germline V gene. The CDR3 has 17 amino acids. The CDR3 sequence is CASSEGPQAASGNTIYF. The CDR3 region has the DNA TGTGCCAGCAGCGAGGGCCCCCAGGCAGCATCTGGAAACACCATATATTTT.

The J gene is TRBJ1-1, the V gene TRBV20-1; the match to TRBD1 covers 8 bases. CDR1 is DFQATT, CDR2 SNEGSKA, per germline (reference sequence). Trimming cost V 3 bases and J 1 base; bases outside gene matches: 7. The CDR3 extends over 15 amino acids. In DNA, the CDR3 is TGCAGTGCTAGTTCTGACAGGGGAAGGAACACTGAAGCTTTCTTT. It translates to CSASSDRGRNTEAFF.

This chain joins TRBV3-1 (or the pseudogene TRBV3-2) and TRBJ1-2; D gene unclear. CDR3 size: 17 residues. V lost 1 base, J lost 4 bases, and 19 bases lay in between. Germline V gene sequence: CDR1 LGHDT, CDR2 YNNKEL (reference sequence). This chain's CDR3 is CASSQGLDGEFSYGYTF. CDR3 in DNA: TGTGCCAGCAGCCAAGGTCTCGATGGGGAGTTTAGCTATGGCTACACCTTC.